A single sample is the source of the 28 T cell receptor beta chains below, sequenced in a study of T-cell memory formation after mild COVID-19. TCRdb called the 5' RACE reads again in MiXCR, with one record for every CDR3 protein. The data contain over 400,000 distinct CDR3 sequences, 20% to 25% of them singletons. Sequencing used PBMCs or a T cell subset sorted from them (not recorded which). These receptors were obtained from an adult woman who had mild COVID-19 (a few samples of this study predate the infection). Cell type and time point are not known.

V and J are TRBV6-1 and TRBJ2-2; 8 bases match TRBD2. CDR1 MNHNS and CDR2 SASEGT come from the germline V gene. The CDR3 runs to 18 residues. The V gene end was trimmed by 6 bases and the J gene end by 0 bases; junction bases not matched to a gene: 12. The CDR3 coding sequence is TGTGCCAGCAGACCCATTGCACGACTAGCGCCGAACACCGGGGAGCTGTTTTTT. Protein: CASRPIARLAPNTGELFF.

This clonotype was recorded a few times. The chain couples TRBV4-1 to TRBJ2-7, with D perhaps assigned TRBD1 or TRBD2 (5 bases each). V lost 0 bases and J lost 2, with 11 bases in between. CDR1 MGHRA and CDR2 YSYEKL come from the germline V gene. The CDR3 is 15 amino acids. CDR3 amino acids: CASSQDFGATYEQYF. For the CDR3, the DNA is TGCGCCAGCAGCCAAGATTTCGGGGCCACCTACGAGCAGTACTTC.

V and J are TRBV20-1 and TRBJ1-1, with D perhaps matching TRBD1 (6 bases). The V end was cut by 2 bases, the J end by 4 bases, with 17 bases between. CDR3 size: 15 residues. From germline, CDR1 is DFQATT and CDR2 SNEGSKA (reference sequence). CDR3 nucleotides: TGCAGTGCTAGACCTAGCGGGGGCTCCAGCACTGAAGCTTTCTTT. This encodes CSARPSGGSSTEAFF.

The chain couples TRBV9 to TRBJ2-5, with TRBD2 as a possible D gene (6 bases). The CDR3 has 15 amino acids. Germline CDR1 is SGDLS and CDR2 is YYNGEE. Trimming removed 4 bases at V and 4 bases at J, with 17 bases between. CDR3 nucleotide sequence: TGTGCCAGCAGCCCCGGAGGGATCGTGGGAGAGACCCAGTACTTC. Its translation is CASSPGGIVGETQYF.

This clonotype was picked up a small number of times. The chain uses TRBV11-2 and TRBJ1-5, with D maybe TRBD1 (6 bases). This CDR3 has 15 amino acids. Trimming pared 1 base from V and 7 bases from J, leaving 14 bases between. Germline values: CDR1 SGHAT, CDR2 FQNNGV. The CDR3 sequence is CASSLGGVQGQPQHF. CDR3 coding DNA: TGTGCCAGCAGCTTAGGGGGGGTACAGGGACAGCCCCAGCATTTT.

V is TRBV20-1 and J is TRBJ1-6; the D gene is possibly TRBD1 (6 bases). Trimming cost V 1 base and J 7 bases, with 11 bases left between them. Germline V gene sequence: CDR1 DFQATT, CDR2 SNEGSKA (reference sequence). This CDR3 has 14 residues. The CDR3 loop reads CSARAGQLNSPLHF. Here the CDR3 DNA reads TGCAGTGCTAGAGCGGGACAACTAAATTCACCCCTCCACTTT.

J is TRBJ2-7 and V is TRBV5-1; D ambiguous. The CDR3 length is 11 residues. Germline V gives CDR1 SGHRS, CDR2 YFSETQ. V shed 2 bases and J shed 6 bases, with 6 bases lying between them. Written as DNA, the CDR3 is TGCGCCAGCAGCTTTCTTGGCGAGCAGTACTTC. Its translation: CASSFLGEQYF.

This sequence joins TRBV12-3 or TRBV12-4 and TRBJ1-5; D unresolved. V dropped 7 bases and J dropped 4 bases, with 11 bases sitting between them. This CDR3 region has 13 residues. The CDR3: CASTQLPNQPQHF. The DNA for the CDR3 is TGTGCCAGCACCCAACTCCCGAATCAGCCCCAGCATTTT.

This clonotype has a count of ten or more. The rearrangement uses TRBV28 and TRBJ2-1; TRBD2 matches 8 bases. Germline CDR1 reads MDHEN; CDR2 reads SYDVKM. V shed 4 bases and J 7 bases; nucleotides not matched to a gene: 9. The CDR3 extends over 15 amino acids. CDR3 bases: TGTGCCAGCAGTTCCCGCTCCGGGAGGGTAAATGAGCAGTTCTTC. Translation gives CASSSRSGRVNEQFF.

This clonotype was detected only a few times. V and J are TRBV12-3 or TRBV12-4 and TRBJ2-1; D remains ambiguous. V lost 1 base and J lost 9, with 13 bases in between. The CDR3 sequence is 14 residues long. The CDR3 DNA is TGTGCCAGCAGTTTAGGGGGTTTAGCTGCTGAGCAGTTCTTC. Protein: CASSLGGLAAEQFF.

Here the CDR3 DNA reads TGCAGTGTTGGAGGGGGCTGGGACGAGCAGTACTTC. Encoded protein: CSVGGGWDEQYF. The gene calls are TRBV20-1 and TRBJ2-7, with a possible D match to TRBD1 (7 bases). The V end lost 7 bases, the J end lost 5 bases, and 15 bases lay between the germline ends. Germline loops: CDR1 DFQATT, CDR2 SNEGSKA (reference sequence). The CDR3 runs 12 residues.

This chain connects TRBV15 to TRBJ1-2; 10 bases are a match to TRBD1. V gave up 3 bases and J gave up 1 base; unmatched junction bases: 11. Germline values: CDR1 LNHNV, CDR2 YYDKDF (reference sequence). This CDR3 comprises 18 residues. This CDR3 is CATSSPGQGPAFNYGYTF. Written as DNA, the CDR3 is TGTGCCACCAGCAGTCCGGGACAGGGGCCCGCCTTTAACTATGGCTACACCTTC.

This chain uses TRBV6-2 or TRBV6-3 with TRBJ1-2, with unresolved D. CDR1 and CDR2 (germline): MNHEY, SVGEGT. The CDR3 spans 11 residues. V lost 7 bases and J lost 5, with 8 bases in between. The CDR3 region has the DNA TGTGCCAGCAACGATCGATATGGCTACACCTTC. This gives the protein CASNDRYGYTF.

The J gene is TRBJ2-3, the V gene TRBV5-6; D call uncertain. The ends were cut back, 0 bases at V and 2 bases at J, with 13 bases in the middle. Germline values: CDR1 SGHDT, CDR2 YYEEEE. This CDR3 is built from 16 residues. CDR3 sequence: CASSLAIRRPTDTQYF. The CDR3 DNA follows: TGTGCCAGCAGCTTGGCCATTCGGAGACCCACAGATACGCAGTATTTT.

V gene TRBV12-3 or TRBV12-4 combines with J gene TRBJ2-1; possible D gene TRBD2, 6 bases. The CDR3 loop spans 15 amino acids. With 2 bases removed from V and 4 bases from J, the gap between germline ends came to 12 bases. DNA for the CDR3: TGTGCCAGCAGTTTACGGCGGGGCCGTTACAATGAGCAGTTCTTC. It encodes CASSLRRGRYNEQFF.

The chain couples TRBV5-6 to TRBJ2-7; D unclear. There are 14 residues in the CDR3. V was cut by 2 bases and J by 2 bases, with 11 bases left in between. The germline V gene encodes CDR1 SGHDT and CDR2 YYEEEE. CDR3 sequence reads: CASSFGRNPYEQYF. The CDR3 DNA reads TGTGCCAGCAGCTTTGGCAGGAACCCCTACGAGCAGTACTTC.

The V and J genes are TRBV24-1 and TRBJ2-1, with 10 bases lining up with TRBD2. Germline V gives CDR1 KGHDR, CDR2 SFDVKD. The CDR3 runs to 17 residues. V shed 2 bases, J shed 8 bases, and the junction held 11 bases outside the gene matches. The CDR3 region has the DNA TGTGCCACCAGTGATTGGGGCGGAGCTAGCGGGAGCTATGAGCAGTTCTTC. Protein sequence: CATSDWGGASGSYEQFF.

The CDR3 here is CASSQETGKAFF. As DNA, the CDR3 is TGCGCCAGCAGCCAAGAAACAGGTAAAGCTTTCTTT. The chain recombines TRBV4-3 with TRBJ1-1; D perhaps matches TRBD1 (5 bases). Trimming cost V 0 bases and J 9 bases, with 8 bases left between them. This CDR3 contains 12 residues. Germline V gene sequence: CDR1 LGHNA, CDR2 YSLEER.

This clonotype was found many times. J is TRBJ2-6 and V is TRBV25-1, with a tentative D call TRBD1 (6 bases). The V end lost 4 bases, the J end lost 4 bases, and 23 bases lay between the germline ends. CDR1 and CDR2 (germline): MGHDK, SYGVNS. This CDR3 is 19 amino acids long. The CDR3: CASSGLDRPPSVGANVLTF. The CDR3 bases are TGTGCCAGCAGTGGCCTTGACAGGCCTCCGTCGGTAGGGGCCAACGTCCTGACTTTC.

The CDR3 loop reads CASSKLADQETQYF. In DNA, the CDR3 is TGTGCCAGCAGTAAACTAGCGGACCAAGAGACCCAGTACTTC. The chain uses TRBV12-3 or TRBV12-4 and TRBJ2-5; 8 bases agree with TRBD2. V was pared by 5 bases and J by 0 bases, with 2 bases of the junction left unmatched. This CDR3 is 14 amino acids long.

V gene TRBV19 combines with J gene TRBJ2-5; D ambiguous. V was clipped by 3 bases and J by 0 bases, with 11 bases between them. The germline gives CDR1 LNHDA, CDR2 SQIVND (reference sequence). The CDR3 covers 15 residues. The CDR3 reads CASSMGGSNQETQYF. The CDR3 DNA reads as TGTGCCAGTAGTATGGGTGGCAGCAACCAAGAGACCCAGTACTTC.

The chain is built from TRBV5-5 and TRBJ1-2, with 7 positions matching TRBD1. The length of the CDR3 is 15 residues. The V and J ends lost 2 bases and 3 bases, in that order; junction bases with no gene match: 7. CDR1 SGHKS and CDR2 YYEKEE come from the germline V gene (reference sequence). In nucleotides, the CDR3 is TGTGCCAGCAGCTTTGACAGGGTGAGCGACTATGGCTACACCTTC. Its protein product is CASSFDRVSDYGYTF.

The chain is built from TRBV9 and TRBJ2-4; 13 bases are shared with TRBD2. CDR1 is SGDLS, CDR2 YYNGEE, per germline. This CDR3 spans 18 amino acids. Germline trimming cut 0 bases from V and 6 bases from J; bases unmatched to any gene: 9. The CDR3 loop reads CASSVGGTSGMRGNIQYF. For the CDR3, the DNA is TGTGCCAGCAGCGTAGGGGGGACTAGCGGGATGAGAGGAAACATTCAGTACTTC. Full variable domain (missing parts from reference TRBV9 and TRBJ2-4): DSGVTQTPKHLITATGQRVTLRCSPRSGDLSVYWYQQSLDQGLQFLIQYYNGEERAKGNILERFSAQQFPDLHSELNLSSLELGDSALYFCASSVGGTSGMRGNIQYFGAGTRLSVL.

In this sample, this clonotype turned up a few times. In DNA form, the CDR3 reads TGTGCCAGCAGCCGAGTAAGCGGGAGGGCCGACTACGAGCAGTACTTC. Encoded protein: CASSRVSGRADYEQYF. This chain connects TRBV4-2 to TRBJ2-7; 10 bases align to TRBD2. Germline loops: CDR1 LGHNA, CDR2 YNFKEQ. The CDR3 runs 16 residues. V shed 4 bases, J shed 3 bases, and the junction held 9 bases outside the gene matches.

The V gene is TRBV7-6, the J gene TRBJ2-2, with 7 bases matching TRBD2. V dropped 5 bases and J dropped 2; count of bases not matched to a gene: 11. The CDR3 is made up of 17 amino acids. Germline V lookup: CDR1 SGHVS, CDR2 FNYEAQ. CDR3 region: CASSPFMGRDNTGELFF. DNA of the CDR3: TGTGCCAGCAGCCCCTTTATGGGGAGGGATAACACCGGGGAGCTGTTTTTT.

The J gene is TRBJ2-7, the V gene TRBV19, with D perhaps TRBD1 (6 bases). CDR1 is LNHDA and CDR2 is SQIVND in the germline V gene (reference sequence). CDR3 length: 12 amino acids. V gave up 8 bases and J gave up 6 bases, with 14 bases separating them. The CDR3 region has the DNA TGTGCCAGTTCATGGACAGTAGGCGAGCAGTACTTC. Translating it yields CASSWTVGEQYF.

This clonotype has a handful of counts. The chain has TRBV20-1 and TRBJ2-1; TRBD2 matches 9 bases. This CDR3 has 16 amino acids. Germline CDR1 is DFQATT and CDR2 is SNEGSKA (reference sequence). J was trimmed by 6 bases and V by 6 bases; bases with no gene match: 15. The CDR3 nucleotides read TGCAGTGCGCCTCTAGCTGTGCGGGGGGGTCCCAATGAGCAGTTCTTC. Protein product: CSAPLAVRGGPNEQFF.

This clonotype has more than one count but fewer than ten. The chain links TRBV12-3 or TRBV12-4 to TRBJ2-3; weak D call: TRBD2 (7 bases). This CDR3 has 15 amino acids. V was shortened by 0 bases and J by 6 bases, with 13 bases between the two germline ends. The CDR3 DNA follows: TGTGCCAGCAGTTTAGCGGGGGGGCCTGTGGATACGCAGTATTTT. Residues: CASSLAGGPVDTQYF.